This T cell receptor (beta chain) appears in the sequencing data of a study of shared clonotypes between healthy human individuals. Study in general: Contributing individuals were a couple of females and three males aged 18 to 49.

Germline CDR1 and CDR2: LGHNA and YNFKEQ. The germline V and J ends were trimmed by 0 bases and 0 bases, with 11 bases remaining between them. The CDR3 extends over 16 amino acids. Method: immunoSEQ multiplex PCR; TCRdb's copy keeps in-frame clones and lacks some. This sample has under 700,000 clones, with roughly 95% found just once. Only CD45RO-negative cells positively selected for CCR7 counted as naive CD8 cells, so terminally differentiated effector memory CD45RA+ cells were excluded. This rearrangement joins TRBV4-2 to TRBJ1-2, with unresolved D. This TCR derives from a woman in her thirties in good health. Source material: naive CD8+ T cells sorted from blood. CDR3 amino acids: CASSQEVLSTNYGYTF. CDR3 sequence (DNA): TGTGCCAGCAGCCAAGAAGTGCTCAGTACTAACTATGGCTACACCTTC.